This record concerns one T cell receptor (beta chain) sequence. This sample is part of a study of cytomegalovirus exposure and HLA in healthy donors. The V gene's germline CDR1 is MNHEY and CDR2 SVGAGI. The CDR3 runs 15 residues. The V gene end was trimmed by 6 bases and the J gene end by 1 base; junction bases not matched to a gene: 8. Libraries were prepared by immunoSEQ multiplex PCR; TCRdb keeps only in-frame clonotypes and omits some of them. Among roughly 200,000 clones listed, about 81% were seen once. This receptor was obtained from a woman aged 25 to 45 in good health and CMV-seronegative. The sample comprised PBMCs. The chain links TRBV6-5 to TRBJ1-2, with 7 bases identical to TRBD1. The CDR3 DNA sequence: TGTGCCAGCAGCCGCGGGACAGCCCTTAACTATGGCTACACCTTC. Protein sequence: CASSRGTALNYGYTF.